These T cell receptor beta chains were read from a single sample in a study of PD-L1 blockade in urothelial cancer. Profiling relied on immunoSEQ multiplex PCR, and the TCRdb table lists in-frame clones only, not all of them. The repertoire holds fewer than 65,000 clones, with 75% to 85% as singletons. The starting material was PBMCs, obtained around atezolizumab (anti-PD-L1) treatment. These TCRs come from a man aged 70-80 years with urothelial cancer. Both conserved end residues are trimmed from each CDR3. D genes are given only for firm matches.

D	V	length	J	CDR3
TRBD2	TRBV5-1	13	TRBJ2-2	ASSPREGRTGELF
TRBD1	TRBV27	16	TRBJ1-2	ASSLRGGAVASNYGYT
.	TRBV4-1	11	TRBJ1-4	ASSQGGLWKLF
TRBD1	TRBV9	13	TRBJ2-7	ASSAQGARESGQY
.	TRBV4-1	12	TRBJ1-2	ASSQFEGTRGYT
.	TRBV5-5	13	TRBJ1-5	ASSLDSYSNQPQH
.	TRBV14	12	TRBJ2-1	ASSQATLRNEQF
TRBD1	TRBV4-1	13	TRBJ2-1	ASSQEWTGINEQF
.	TRBV6-5	11	TRBJ2-3	ASSYSKSHTQY
TRBD2	TRBV4-3	14	TRBJ2-7	ASSRMSSGSSYEQY
.	TRBV7-3	12	TRBJ2-7	ASSPGDRPYEQY
TRBD2	TRBV18	14	TRBJ2-7	ASSLPPGLANYEQY
.	TRBV7-9	13	TRBJ2-6	ASSPTVSGANVLT
TRBD1	TRBV4-2	12	TRBJ2-3	ASSAGTGADTQY
TRBD2	TRBV9	14	TRBJ2-1	ASSVRLLAGLNEQF
TRBD1	TRBV19	13	TRBJ2-7	ASSPSGAGGYEQY
TRBD2	TRBV4-3	13	TRBJ2-2	ASSPARGGTGELF
TRBD1	TRBV7-9	13	TRBJ1-4	ASSFSQGAAEKLF
TRBD1	TRBV28	14	TRBJ1-5	ASSFNRGPGNQPQH
TRBD1	TRBV19	13	TRBJ2-3	ASSLTGLRTDTQY
.	TRBV19	12	TRBJ1-1	ASRTTGKSTEAF
TRBD2	TRBV15	13	TRBJ2-5	ATSRGLAGIETQY
TRBD1	TRBV18	12	TRBJ1-1	ASSPDRRGTEAF
.	TRBV29-1	12	TRBJ1-1	SVEGVTVKTEAF
.	TRBV6-5	12	TRBJ2-3	ASITDRTTDTQY
TRBD2	TRBV7-2	14	TRBJ2-3	ASSLSLAASTDTQY
TRBD1	TRBV9	12	TRBJ1-4	ASSPGTENEKLF